A single sample is the source of the 23 T cell receptor beta chains below, sequenced in a study of T cell responses to AZD1222 COVID-19 vaccine. Sequencing used immunoSEQ multiplex PCR; TCRdb keeps in-frame clones, though not all of them. The sample lists 200,000 or so clones, 85% to 95% occurring once. The source was peripheral blood, collected 28 days after the second AZD1222 dose. These receptors originate from an adult who received the AZD1222 COVID-19 vaccine.

The V gene is TRBV27, the J gene TRBJ1-1, with D perhaps matching TRBD1 (5 bases). This CDR3 has 14 amino acids. The germline V gene has CDR1 MNHEY and CDR2 SMNVEV (reference sequence). V gave up 4 bases and J gave up 10 bases, with 19 bases separating them. The CDR3 coding sequence is TGTGCCAGCAGTTCCTCGGACAATAGCCGTGGAGCTTTCTTT. Protein sequence: CASSSSDNSRGAFF.

The rearrangement joins TRBV19 to TRBJ2-5; TRBD1 agrees at 7 bases. The CDR3 runs 15 residues. J lost 4 bases, V lost 6 bases, and 11 bases had no gene match. Germline V lookup: CDR1 LNHDA, CDR2 SQIVND (reference sequence). CDR3 nucleotide sequence: TGTGCCAGTAGCGCACCACAGGGGAGAGGAGAGACCCAGTACTTC. Protein: CASSAPQGRGETQYF. Looking up the rest from reference TRBV19 and TRBJ2-5 gives the full variable domain: DGGITQSPKYLFRKEGQNVTLSCEQNLNHDAMYWYRQDPGQGLRLIYYSQIVNDFQKGDIAEGYSVSREKKESFPLTVTSAQKNPTAFYLCASSAPQGRGETQYFGPGTRLLVL.

This clone was seen just once. The V gene is TRBV12-3 or TRBV12-4, the J gene TRBJ1-5; TRBD1 is a possible D gene (6 bases). V was trimmed by 5 bases and J by 4 bases, leaving 9 bases between them. The CDR3 sequence is 13 residues long. The CDR3 DNA sequence: TGTGCCAGCAGTACACAGGGAAATCAGCCCCAGCATTTT. It translates to CASSTQGNQPQHF.

This rearrangement joins TRBV7-2 to TRBJ2-7, with 8 bases identical to TRBD1. After removal of 5 bases from V and 5 bases from J, the junction contained 11 bases not matched to a gene. The CDR3 is 15 amino acids. The V gene's germline CDR1 is SGHTA and CDR2 FQGNSA. The CDR3 loop reads CASSPQGARRDEQYF. CDR3 DNA sequence: TGTGCCAGCAGCCCCCAGGGGGCGCGAAGGGACGAGCAGTACTTC.

The chain employs TRBV7-9 and TRBJ1-5; 7 nucleotides align to TRBD1. The CDR3 extends over 14 amino acids. CDR1 and CDR2 (germline): SEHNR, FQNEAQ (reference sequence). The V segment lost 5 bases and the J segment 5 bases; nucleotides outside the gene matches: 6. CDR3 residues: CASSTSGTDQPQHF. DNA for the CDR3: TGTGCCAGCAGCACAAGCGGGACAGATCAGCCCCAGCATTTT.

The chain uses TRBV18 and TRBJ2-5; a possible D gene is TRBD2 (5 bases). The germline V and J ends were trimmed by 1 base and 0 bases, with 15 bases remaining between them. The length of the CDR3 is 17 residues. Germline V gives CDR1 KGHSH, CDR2 LQKENI. The CDR3 sequence is CASSPRGPSNYQETQYF. The CDR3 DNA follows: TGTGCCAGCTCACCACGAGGTCCTAGCAACTACCAAGAGACCCAGTACTTC.

This CDR3 is CASRRQGRSGELFF. CDR3 in DNA: TGTGCCAGTAGGAGACAGGGTCGGAGCGGGGAGCTGTTTTTT. This sequence joins TRBV19 and TRBJ2-2, with 7 positions matching TRBD1. CDR1 LNHDA and CDR2 SQIVND come from the germline V gene (reference sequence). Unmatched junction bases numbered 8, after V lost 6 bases and J lost 7 bases. The CDR3 is 14 residues long.

CDR3 sequence (DNA): TGTGCCAGCAGCTTGGGGTTCTCAACTAATGAAAAACTGTTTTTT. Encoded protein: CASSLGFSTNEKLFF. This chain uses TRBV5-6 with TRBJ1-4; D is uncertain. The V gene's germline CDR1 is SGHDT and CDR2 YYEEEE. V lost 0 bases and J 0 bases, leaving 6 bases between the germline ends. The CDR3 is 15 amino acids. The variable domain in full, completed from reference TRBV5-6 and TRBJ1-4, reads DAGVTQSPTHLIKTRGQQVTLRCSPKSGHDTVSWYQQALGQGPQFIFQYYEEEERQRGNFPDRFSGHQFPNYSSELNVNALLLGDSALYLCASSLGFSTNEKLFFGSGTQLSVL.

This clone was recorded once. The rearrangement links TRBV6-2 or TRBV6-3 to TRBJ2-7; 8 bases align to TRBD1. The CDR3 consists of 15 residues. Trimming at V came to 6 bases and at J to 2 bases, leaving 9 bases not matched to a gene. The V gene's germline CDR1 is MNHEY and CDR2 SVGEGT. CDR3 sequence reads: CASSENRGVPYEQYF. Written as DNA, the CDR3 is TGTGCCAGCAGCGAAAACAGGGGGGTTCCCTACGAGCAGTACTTC.

V usage is TRBV19 and J usage is TRBJ1-1; 10 nucleotides match TRBD1. V lost 0 bases and J lost 6; bases outside the gene matches: 4. The CDR3 loop spans 15 amino acids. The germline CDR1 and CDR2 sequences are LNHDA and SQIVND (reference sequence). Here the CDR3 reads CASSIDWDRGAEAFF. In DNA form, the CDR3 reads TGTGCCAGTAGTATAGACTGGGACAGGGGAGCTGAAGCTTTCTTT.

The sample holds a few counts of this clone. The rearrangement uses TRBV2 and TRBJ1-5; no reliable D call. The germline V and J ends were trimmed by 7 bases and 3 bases, with 10 bases remaining between them. CDR1 and CDR2 (germline): SNHLY, FYNNEI. The CDR3 is 13 residues long. The CDR3 here is CASIGRDNQPQHF. The CDR3 region has the DNA TGTGCCAGCATAGGACGGGACAATCAGCCCCAGCATTTT.

The chain combines TRBV6-5 with TRBJ1-6; 10 bases align to TRBD1. This CDR3 has 15 residues. Germline CDR1 is MNHEY and CDR2 is SVGAGI. The J segment lost 11 bases and the V segment lost 6 bases, leaving 10 bases of the junction unmatched. CDR3 residues: CASSQPGQGWAPLHF. In nucleotides, the CDR3 is TGTGCCAGCAGCCAGCCGGGACAGGGGTGGGCACCCCTCCACTTT.

This rearrangement joins TRBV30 to TRBJ1-3, with 10 bases matching TRBD1. The germline CDR1 and CDR2 sequences are GTSNPN and SVGIG (reference sequence). The V gene end was trimmed by 1 base and the J gene end by 4 bases; junction bases not matched to a gene: 4. CDR3 length: 15 amino acids. CDR3 protein: CAWSGGGQGGNTIYF. The CDR3 DNA reads TGTGCCTGGAGTGGCGGGGGACAGGGGGGAAACACCATATATTTT.

The gene calls are TRBV7-8 and TRBJ1-1, with D uncertain. CDR1 SGHVS and CDR2 FQNEAQ come from the germline V gene. This CDR3 comprises 16 residues. V lost 3 bases and J lost 4, with 18 bases in between. The chain's CDR3 is CASSFSNKLVGTEAFF. CDR3 coding DNA: TGTGCCAGCAGCTTCTCAAATAAGTTAGTAGGCACTGAAGCTTTCTTT.

The rearrangement uses TRBV7-2 and TRBJ2-7; D is unresolved. The CDR3 has 12 residues. Between the trimmed V and J ends, which lost 5 bases and 4 bases, there was a span of 9 bases. CDR1 is SGHTA and CDR2 is FQGNSA in the germline V gene. The CDR3: CASSDGPYEQYF. In DNA, the CDR3 is TGTGCCAGCAGCGACGGACCGTACGAGCAGTACTTC.

A few counts support this clone. The chain carries TRBV3-1 (or the pseudogene TRBV3-2) and TRBJ1-2; D possibly corresponds to TRBD1 (5 bases). V was shortened by 7 bases and J by 8 bases, with 20 bases between the two germline ends. This CDR3 contains 14 residues. The germline V gene encodes CDR1 LGHDT and CDR2 YNNKEL (reference sequence). Here the CDR3 reads CASTPTVDVRGYTF. The CDR3 DNA reads as TGTGCCAGCACCCCGACAGTCGATGTGAGGGGCTACACCTTC.

The J gene is TRBJ1-3, the V gene TRBV10-2; no clear D. Trimming left V 0 bases short and J 0 bases short, with 6 bases between. The CDR3 runs to 15 residues. The V gene's germline CDR1 is WSHSY and CDR2 SAAADI. CDR3 sequence: CASSESDISGNTIYF. CDR3 DNA: TGCGCCAGCAGTGAGTCCGACATCTCTGGAAACACCATATATTTT.

The rearrangement joins TRBV7-2 to TRBJ2-1; TRBD2 matches 7 bases. Germline V gives CDR1 SGHTA, CDR2 FQGNSA. This CDR3 spans 16 amino acids. Trimming took 5 bases from V and 0 from J; bases not matched to a gene: 7. The CDR3 loop reads CASSPGRGGSYNEQFF. The CDR3 DNA sequence: TGTGCCAGCAGCCCCGGGCGCGGGGGCTCCTACAATGAGCAGTTCTTC.

As DNA, the CDR3 is TGTGCCAGCAGTCAAAGGGGACAGGGGAATTCACCCCTCCACTTT. Translating it yields CASSQRGQGNSPLHF. The chain has TRBV6-2 or TRBV6-3 and TRBJ1-6, with 10 bases matching TRBD1. CDR1 is MNHEY and CDR2 is SVGEGT in the germline V gene. The V segment lost 5 bases and the J segment 7 bases; nucleotides outside the gene matches: 5. The CDR3 spans 15 residues.

Details on this clone: This CDR3 is also generated by other DNA sequences in the sample. V and J are TRBV27 and TRBJ1-1; D possibly corresponds to TRBD1 (5 bases). Trimming cost V 5 bases and J 4 bases, with 11 bases left between them. The CDR3 is made up of 13 amino acids. The germline V gene encodes CDR1 MNHEY and CDR2 SMNVEV (reference sequence). The CDR3 coding sequence is TGTGCCAGCAGTCTGCTGGGGGGCACTGAAGCTTTCTTT. The encoded protein is CASSLLGGTEAFF.

The V call is TRBV2, the J call TRBJ1-2, with D maybe TRBD1 (5 bases). There are 14 residues in the CDR3. Per the germline V gene, CDR1 is SNHLY and CDR2 is FYNNEI. V lost 11 bases to trimming and J lost 8 bases, with 24 bases between them. The CDR3 reads CAARTTLRVKGYTF. CDR3 in DNA: TGTGCCGCCAGGACAACACTGCGGGTGAAAGGCTACACCTTC.

This clone was seen a few times. Within the sample, other DNA sequences also encode this same CDR3. This chain uses TRBV19 with TRBJ1-5; 8 nucleotides align to TRBD1. The trim removed 9 bases at V and 4 bases at J, leaving 14 bases unmatched. Germline lookup yields CDR1 LNHDA and CDR2 SQIVND (reference sequence). The CDR3 spans 16 residues. The CDR3 sequence: CASHPTGAGPNQPQHF. As DNA, the CDR3 is TGTGCCAGCCACCCGACAGGGGCCGGCCCTAATCAGCCCCAGCATTTT.

The chain has TRBV5-1 and TRBJ1-5; D is unresolved. This CDR3 has 14 residues. Germline values: CDR1 SGHRS, CDR2 YFSETQ. Between the trimmed V and J ends, which lost 0 bases and 2 bases, there was a span of 6 bases. Here the CDR3 reads CASSLASGNQPQHF. CDR3 coding DNA: TGCGCCAGCAGCTTGGCCTCAGGCAATCAGCCCCAGCATTTT.